The rows below give T cell receptor beta chains drawn from one sample of a study of shared clonotypes between healthy human individuals. Here immunoSEQ multiplex PCR was the method, and the copy in TCRdb shows in-frame clones only, minus some. The table records 2 million to 2.5 million clones, around 95% of them present only once. The sample comprised naive CD4+ T cells sorted from blood. The receptors stem from a young man in good health. The CDR3 runs from the conserved cysteine through the conserved F or W.

>13|TRBV2|TRBJ2-3
CASKGAGTDTQYF
>13|TRBV7-8|TRBJ1-2
CASSLSEDSGYTF
>18|TRBV5-6|TRBJ1-2
CASSLARIGRGANYGYTF
>14|TRBV10-3|TRBJ2-7
CAINPGPETYEQYF
>13|TRBV30|TRBJ1-3
CAWDSKSGNTIYF
>15|TRBV9|TRBJ2-2
CASSAGQGGTGELFF
>12|TRBV7-2|TRBJ2-5
CASSSGDIGRYF
>15|TRBV9|TRBJ2-3
CASSVTSGSTDTQYF
>16|TRBV2|TRBJ2-7
CASRSPGTGVRDEQYF
>18|TRBV12-5|TRBJ2-1
CASGRTSGRVRQLNEQFF
>15|TRBV7-9|TRBJ1-2
CASRGMGGEAYGYTF
>15|TRBV6-1|TRBJ1-6
CASSTGVLSGSPLHF
>16|TRBV5-6|TRBJ2-4
CASSWRGTGFGNIQYF
>13|TRBV11-2|TRBJ1-1
CASSFMENTEAFF
>11|TRBV7-2|TRBJ2-7
CASSWGGPAYF
>15|TRBV7-9|TRBJ2-7
CASSPPPSGSYEQYF
>17|TRBV7-2|TRBJ2-5
CASSLGVWTSGLETQYF
>14|TRBV5-5|TRBJ1-3
CASSLGGTGNTIYF
>16|TRBV10-3|TRBJ1-4
CAISDLEGAREGKLFF
>15|TRBV2|TRBJ2-7
CASGRDRSISYEQYF
>12|TRBV7-9|TRBJ2-3
CASSWGLDTQYF
>13|TRBV4-3|TRBJ1-2
CASSQDGQYGYTF
>13|TRBV6-6|TRBJ1-5
CASSYLSNQPQHF
>14|TRBV9|TRBJ2-3
CASSVGGTADTQYF
>15|TRBV7-6|TRBJ2-1
CASSLDRVELNEQFF
>15|TRBV19|TRBJ2-7
CASSTPGQPTYEQYF
>15|TRBV9|TRBJ2-3
CASSVGGGSTDTQYF
>13|TRBV19|TRBJ2-2
CASSIRGSGELFF
>15|TRBV19|TRBJ1-5
CASGSQESGNQPQHF
>13|TRBV27|TRBJ1-4
CASSLSGREKLFF
>16|TRBV11-2|TRBJ1-1
CASSLYSDSVNTEAFF
>14|TRBV4-2|TRBJ1-2
CASSQDQGAPGYTF
>13|TRBV19|TRBJ1-3
CASSGTTGNTIYF
>12|TRBV6-1|TRBJ2-7
CASSDRGGEQYF
>13|TRBV6-1|TRBJ2-5
CASGVRGKETQYF
>14|TRBV30|TRBJ2-3
CAWSVRLDTDTQYF
>13|TRBV5-6|TRBJ2-2
CASSLSFAGELFF
>14|TRBV27|TRBJ2-1
CASSLRVVGTEQFF
>11|TRBV6-5|TRBJ2-1
CASSRAEEQFF
>17|TRBV27|TRBJ1-3
CASSSLPTGASGNTIYF
>15|TRBV6-6|TRBJ2-2
CASSYSRGSVGELFF
>16|TRBV18|TRBJ2-7
CASSLGLAGGVYEQYF
>13|TRBV4-3|TRBJ1-5
CASSQEQSQPQHF
>14|TRBV28|TRBJ2-3
CASSSGQSTDTQYF
>17|TRBV7-3|TRBJ2-1
CASSLTSGRSSYNEQFF
>15|TRBV19|TRBJ1-5
CASSLRGVLNQPQHF
>13|TRBV29-1|TRBJ2-5
CSVGQGLGETQYF
>16|TRBV30|TRBJ2-7
CAWSVLETSGFGEQYF
>14|TRBV2|TRBJ1-6
CASSVDRVESPLHF
>16|TRBV27|TRBJ2-3
CASSSPAGDGVDTQYF
>13|TRBV18|TRBJ2-2
CASSPIGSGELFF
>15|TRBV5-1|TRBJ2-7
CASSSLAGSIYEQYF
>15|TRBV9|TRBJ2-7
CASSSQGGDSYEQYF
>17|TRBV12-5|TRBJ2-2
CASGLGLKTDYTGELFF
>17|TRBV19|TRBJ2-1
CASSIALLRYIYNEQFF
>13|TRBV10-3|TRBJ2-3
CAISESGSDTQYF
>14|TRBV27|TRBJ2-7
CASSRPPGAYEQYF